Listed below are T cell receptor beta chains from one sample, sequenced in a study of cytomegalovirus exposure and HLA in healthy donors. TCRdb's copy holds only in-frame clones and misses some; the assay was immunoSEQ multiplex PCR. This sample carries around 150,000 clones, over 70% of them seen once, and the ten largest clones take under 2%. Sequencing input: PBMCs. The receptor source for this set is a woman under 30 in good health and CMV-seronegative. Each CDR3 is given with its conserved first and last residue. Each record gives: D gene, J gene, V gene, clone size, CDR3 protein, CDR3 DNA. D genes are given only for firm matches. Size values are once, few and many counts, or a class for expanded clones, and some rows have none.

TRBD1 TRBJ2-7 TRBV6-1 - CASSSGTGSDEQYF TGTGCCAGCAGTTCCGGGACAGGGTCGGACGAGCAGTACTTC
- TRBJ2-7 TRBV5-8 - CASSLSPRPYEQYF TGTGCCAGCAGCTTGTCGCCTAGGCCCTACGAGCAGTACTTC
- TRBJ1-6 TRBV13 - CASSLGRGSPLHF TGTGCCAGCAGCTTAGGCCGGGGATCACCCCTCCACTTT
- TRBJ2-5 TRBV18 - CASSPGTGNGGETQYF TGTGCCAGCTCACCAGGAACAGGGAATGGAGGAGAGACCCAGTACTTC
TRBD2 TRBJ2-5 TRBV19 - CASSILAGVETQYF TGTGCCAGTAGTATACTAGCGGGGGTTGAGACCCAGTACTTC
- TRBJ1-5 TRBV6-1 - CASSPGISQHF TGTGCCAGCAGTCCCGGGATCAGCCAGCATTTT
- TRBJ1-2 TRBV6-6 - CASIPQEGGYTF TGTGCCAGCATCCCGCAGGAGGGTGGCTACACCTTC
- TRBJ2-3 TRBV5-1 - CASYIRELGTDTQYF TGCGCCAGCTACATCAGGGAATTGGGCACAGATACGCAGTATTTT
- TRBJ2-3 TRBV5-4 - CASSSTDTQYF TGTGCCAGCAGCTCTACAGATACGCAGTATTTT
- TRBJ1-6 TRBV19 - CASTPSAGLNSPLHF TGTGCCAGTACCCCATCGGCAGGGTTAAACTCACCCCTCCACTTT
- TRBJ1-2 TRBV29-1 - CSVDSGYLYGYTF TGCAGCGTTGATTCGGGGTATCTCTATGGCTACACCTTC
- TRBJ1-1 TRBV19 once CASSPGLLAGPKSEAFF TGTGCCAGTAGTCCAGGCCTCCTCGCAGGGCCAAAATCTGAAGCTTTCTTT
- TRBJ2-6 TRBV9 - CASSVGQGLGANVLTF TGTGCCAGCAGCGTAGGCCAGGGGCTTGGGGCCAACGTCCTGACTTTC
- TRBJ2-3 TRBV7-6 once CASSLEISGSNTDTQYF TGTGCCAGCAGCTTAGAGATTAGCGGTAGCAACACAGATACGCAGTATTTT
- TRBJ1-4 TRBV10-3 - CAISGAGGKEKLFF TGTGCCATCAGTGGGGCAGGCGGGAAGGAAAAACTGTTTTTT
- TRBJ1-1 TRBV9 - CASSVTDTEAFF TGTGCCAGCAGCGTAACAGACACTGAAGCTTTCTTT
- TRBJ1-5 TRBV18 - CASSDRQTSNQPQHF TGTGCCAGCTCAGACCGACAGACTAGCAATCAGCCCCAGCATTTT
TRBD2 TRBJ2-3 TRBV10-3 - CAIRAGGGGALDTQYF TGTGCCATCAGGGCCGGGGGCGGGGGGGCCCTGGATACGCAGTATTTT
- TRBJ1-5 TRBV19 - CASSIKGQPQHF TGTGCCAGTAGTATTAAGGGGCAGCCCCAGCATTTT
- TRBJ2-7 TRBV5-5 - CASSLEADFEQYF TGTGCCAGCAGCTTAGAGGCCGATTTCGAGCAGTACTTC
TRBD1 TRBJ1-5 TRBV19 - CASRRDRGGNQPQHF TGTGCCAGTAGACGGGACAGGGGTGGCAATCAGCCCCAGCATTTT
- TRBJ1-5 TRBV19 - CASGDMLSNQPQHF TGTGCCAGTGGGGACATGCTTAGCAATCAGCCCCAGCATTTT
- TRBJ1-1 TRBV6-1 once CASSEALDMPNTEAFF TGTGCCAGCAGTGAGGCATTAGACATGCCCAACACTGAAGCTTTCTTT
- TRBJ2-7 TRBV7-9 - CASSLVGQSTYEQYF TGTGCCAGCAGCTTAGTTGGACAGTCGACCTACGAGCAGTACTTC
TRBD1 TRBJ1-2 TRBV6-5 - CASSPGDRHYGYTF TGTGCCAGCAGTCCTGGGGACAGACACTATGGCTACACCTTC
TRBD1 TRBJ1-5 TRBV30 - CAWSAGTGLQPQHF TGTGCCTGGAGCGCCGGGACAGGGCTTCAGCCCCAGCATTTT
- TRBJ1-1 TRBV28 - CASHTPHSGFNTEAFF TGTGCCAGCCACACCCCCCATTCGGGATTTAACACTGAAGCTTTCTTT
- TRBJ1-5 TRBV2 few CASSLGVGQPQHF TGTGCCAGCAGCCTAGGGGTTGGGCAGCCCCAGCATTTT
TRBD1 TRBJ1-3 TRBV6-1 - CASRGTGRSGNTIYF TGTGCCAGCAGGGGGACAGGGCGCTCTGGAAACACCATATATTTT
- TRBJ2-7 TRBV2 - CASRVGLQYYEQYF TGTGCCAGCAGAGTAGGACTTCAATACTACGAGCAGTACTTC
TRBD2 TRBJ2-1 TRBV10-3 once CAISVAGGPTRANEQFF TGTGCCATCAGTGTTGCGGGGGGGCCTACCCGGGCCAATGAGCAGTTCTTC
TRBD2 TRBJ2-2 TRBV11-2 - CASSPRAAGGTGELFF TGTGCCAGCAGCCCCCGTGCGGCGGGAGGCACCGGGGAGCTGTTTTTT
TRBD2 TRBJ2-1 TRBV7-6 few CASSLVRGGLNNEQFF TGTGCCAGCAGCTTAGTTCGGGGGGGGCTTAACAATGAGCAGTTCTTC
- TRBJ1-1 TRBV6-1 - CASGQAAGAFF TGTGCCAGCGGTCAGGCCGCCGGAGCTTTCTTT
- TRBJ1-1 TRBV6-6 - CASSQAIYSPEAFF TGTGCCAGCAGCCAGGCCATTTACAGTCCAGAGGCTTTCTTT
- TRBJ2-7 TRBV30 - CAWGLMYEQYF TGTGCCTGGGGCCTTATGTACGAGCAGTACTTC
TRBD2 TRBJ2-1 TRBV7-3 - CASSSPTSGPKSSYNEQFF TGTGCCAGCAGCTCCCCGACTAGCGGGCCGAAAAGCTCCTACAATGAGCAGTTCTTC
TRBD1 TRBJ1-4 TRBV6-5 - CASSYSGQLHEKLFF TGTGCCAGCAGTTACTCGGGACAGCTACATGAAAAACTGTTTTTT
- TRBJ1-4 TRBV19 - CASSIRPYSGEKLFF TGTGCCAGTAGTATCCGACCCTATTCGGGTGAAAAACTGTTTTTT
- TRBJ1-2 TRBV2 - CASVWGGAISYTF TGTGCCAGCGTATGGGGGGGGGCGATTAGCTACACCTTC
- TRBJ1-2 TRBV19 - CASSINQGHSYGYTF TGTGCCAGTAGTATCAACCAGGGACACAGCTATGGCTACACCTTC
- TRBJ1-6 TRBV10-3 - CAIKVDQGGNSPLHF TGTGCCATCAAAGTGGATCAGGGTGGAAATTCACCCCTCCACTTT
- TRBJ1-3 TRBV5-1 - CASSLGAAGNTIYF TGCGCCAGCAGCTTGGGAGCCGCTGGAAACACCATATATTTT
- TRBJ2-4 TRBV10-2 - CASSDRGGPVGDIQYF TGCGCCAGCAGTGATAGGGGGGGGCCGGTTGGGGACATTCAGTACTTC
- TRBJ1-2 TRBV14 - CASSPLGGGSGYGYTF TGTGCCAGCAGCCCTCTGGGAGGTGGTAGCGGCTATGGCTACACCTTC
- TRBJ1-6 TRBV15 - CATSRTRVDSPLHF TGTGCCACCAGCAGGACCAGGGTGGATTCACCCCTCCACTTT
TRBD1 TRBJ2-4 TRBV6-1 once CASRWGQGTDIQYF TGTGCCAGCAGGTGGGGACAGGGGACGGACATTCAGTACTTC
TRBD1 TRBJ1-4 TRBV29-1 - CSAQGQLNEKLFF TGCAGCGCCCAGGGACAGCTTAATGAAAAACTGTTTTTT
- TRBJ1-2 TRBV19 - CASRGANYGYTF TGTGCCAGTAGGGGAGCTAACTATGGCTACACCTTC
TRBD1 TRBJ1-5 TRBV30 - CAWSAGGNQPQHF TGTGCCTGGAGCGCAGGGGGTAATCAGCCCCAGCATTTT
TRBD1 TRBJ1-2 TRBV6-5 - CASSRDSLLGYTF TGTGCCAGCAGTCGGGACAGTCTTTTGGGCTACACCTTC
- TRBJ2-7 TRBV5-1 - CASRAGGGKNEQYF TGCGCCAGCAGAGCGGGCGGGGGCAAAAACGAGCAGTACTTC
- TRBJ1-5 TRBV7-2 - CASSSPAGGSNQPQHF TGTGCCAGCAGCTCGCCAGCGGGGGGGAGCAATCAGCCCCAGCATTTT
- TRBJ2-1 TRBV6-4 - CASSVAGTGVYEQFF TGTGCCAGCAGTGTGGCCGGGACGGGGGTTTACGAGCAGTTCTTC
TRBD1 TRBJ1-1 TRBV4-1 few CASSLRPTGGVEAFF TGCGCCAGCAGCCTCCGCCCTACAGGGGGGGTTGAAGCTTTCTTT